This TCR beta chain was captured in a study of blood T cell repertoires in COVID-19 (dated by TCRdb to 2018 to 2021). Study-level background: The collaborator samples originated in the United States, Italy and Spain and spanned the acute and convalescent phases of COVID-19. Deeply sampled blood TCRbeta repertoires from subjects exposed to, actively infected with, or recovered from COVID-19 were included in the dataset. The prospective study material was composed of cDNA or gDNA derived from T cells, B-cell-depleted T cells, or PBMCs. Where HLA class I and class II types were available, the types were taken from metadata supplied by the sample provider, not from assay-based typing. The repertoires were released in a freely available public database intended as a resource for research on the immune response to SARS-CoV-2. Sample metadata almost always included a de-identified subject ID, COVID-19 status, age in years and sex. The samples were drawn from the first 160 participants of the ongoing ImmuneRACE study and from 950 to 1,500 subjects provided by 6 global collaborators.

This clone was counted between two and nine times. This clone's antigen is unknown. No much larger clonotype is one base removed from it; base qualities were not supplied. The immunoSEQ Assay, a bias-controlled multiplex PCR, was used to amplify TCRbeta CDR3 regions from genomic DNA. The authors processed their data as follows. Nucleated cell counts per sample were estimated from amplification of reference gene primers within the assay. To quantify the absolute abundance of each unique TCRbeta CDR3 rearrangement, sequence reads were collapsed and filtered. For each sample, productive Simpson clonality was calculated as the square root of Simpson's diversity index across productive rearrangements. TCRdb took this table from immuneACCESS and kept in-frame rearrangements with V and J called. Such tables lack part of the clones; where checked against another copy, unresolved V genes explain under half of the gap, and the rest is unexplained. Clonal size and the V and J genes are those of that table, whereas D and trimming came from the DNA. Here the sample has about 330,000 clones; under 90% occur a single time. The top ten hold roughly a tenth of the sample.

Enrolling through a virtual design, the prospective study's participants ranged in age from roughly 18 to 89 years and lived across around 25 United States geographic areas. In the prospective study, cohorts were assigned on the basis of participant-reported clinical history obtained from a screening survey and a study questionnaire. For ImmuneRACE Cohort 3, a participant was defined as recovered based on two consecutive negative NP/OP PCR tests, clearance by a healthcare professional, or resolution of symptoms. Each participant in the prospective study had whole blood, serum and a nasopharyngeal or oropharyngeal swab collected by mobile phlebotomists. Prospective study participants could optionally give additional blood draws and questionnaires over an approximately 2-month period. Before DNA extraction, prospective study blood samples were shipped either frozen or at room temperature. Beyond this particular receptor, the publication reports: The quantity of clinical and demographic metadata differed by source and by participant and was supplied without curation.

The CDR3 contains 14 residues, cysteine and phenylalanine counted. Of all the DNA, just the CDR3 is kept, 42 bases in frame from base 1. The junction shows trimming of 4 bases on V and 6 bases on J, plus 10 bases between the germline ends. The germline V gene sets CDR1 to ENHRY and CDR2 to SYGVKD. The rearranged segments are TRBV10-3 and TRBJ1-6; the D segment could be TRBD1, given 5 matching bases. Input material: PBMCs or T cells enriched from blood (not recorded which). This receptor was identified in a woman between 18 and 29 years old who had recovered from COVID-19. The CDR3 protein is CAISADSINSPLHF. The sequenced DNA: TGTGCCATCAGTGCAGACAGTATTAATTCACCCCTCCACTTT.